Below are 26 T cell receptor beta chains sequenced from a single sample in a study of PD-1 blockade in classical Hodgkin lymphoma (dated by TCRdb to about 2020). The time point label, read with the paper, signifies: cycle 4 day 1 (C4D1), after five to seven weeks of nivolumab. Every trial patient had relapsed following autologous stem cell transplantation, and prior brentuximab vedotin exposure was what differed among cohorts A, B and C. Magnetic negative selection with a Miltenyi CD4+ T cell isolation kit was used to purify CD4+ T cells from thawed PBMCs. Library prep was done by the immunoSEQ multiplex PCR assay. The table was pulled from immuneACCESS by TCRdb, which kept in-frame rearrangements only. Such tables lose some clones; where checked, under half of the loss comes from unresolved V genes, and the rest has no known cause. The sample contains more than 25,000 clones, roughly 80% of them found a single time. Approximately 0.62% of the sample is held by the ten biggest clonotypes.

The material was CD4+ T cells from blood, obtained before the fourth cycle of nivolumab. The receptor set was obtained from a human donor with classical Hodgkin lymphoma.

The chain links TRBV19 to TRBJ1-4; D remains unclear. Trimming shortened V by 3 bases and J by 5 bases, and 10 bases separated the two germline ends. The CDR3 sequence is 14 residues long. Germline V gives CDR1 LNHDA, CDR2 SQIVND (reference sequence). CDR3 region: CASSIERMNEKLFF. The CDR3 nucleotides are TGTGCCAGTAGTATCGAACGGATGAATGAAAAACTGTTTTTT.

J is TRBJ1-6 and V is TRBV13; TRBD1 matches 7 bases. Germline CDR1 reads PRHDT; CDR2 reads FYEKMQ (reference sequence). Trimming at V came to 5 bases and at J to 8 bases, leaving 12 bases not matched to a gene. The CDR3 spans 16 residues. The CDR3 loop is CASSPITGVGDSPLHF. The CDR3 nucleotides read TGTGCCAGCAGCCCGATTACAGGGGTGGGAGATTCACCCCTCCACTTT.

This chain's CDR3 is CASSYGTGNSNQPQHF. CDR3 sequence (DNA): TGTGCCAGCAGTTATGGGACAGGGAATAGCAATCAGCCCCAGCATTTT. This chain joins TRBV6-6 and TRBJ1-5, with 9 bases matching TRBD1. With V trimmed by 3 bases and J by 0 bases, 3 bases remained unmatched. Germline V gives CDR1 MNHNY, CDR2 SVGAGI (reference sequence). This CDR3 comprises 16 residues.

The J gene is TRBJ2-5, the V gene TRBV7-8, with 8 bases identical to TRBD2. With 2 bases clipped from V and 1 base from J, the junction kept 9 bases outside the gene matches. Germline CDR1 is SGHVS and CDR2 is FQNEAQ. The CDR3 length is 17 residues. CDR3 nucleotides: TGTGCCAGCAGCTTAAACGGGCGGGGGGCCCGCCAAGAGACCCAGTACTTC. Its protein product is CASSLNGRGARQETQYF.

The chain links TRBV6-5 to TRBJ2-7, with 9 positions matching TRBD1. Looked up from germline, CDR1 is MNHEY and CDR2 is SVGAGI. Germline trimming cut 0 bases from V and 5 bases from J; bases unmatched to any gene: 2. The CDR3 extends over 14 amino acids. The CDR3 region is CASSYSTGGNEQYF. In nucleotides, the CDR3 is TGTGCCAGCAGTTACTCGACAGGGGGGAACGAGCAGTACTTC.

This chain connects TRBV7-9 to TRBJ1-6, with a tentative D call TRBD1 (6 bases). Germline V gives CDR1 SEHNR, CDR2 FQNEAQ (reference sequence). The CDR3 contains 15 residues. Trimming cost V 4 bases and J 7 bases, with 14 bases left between them. CDR3 in amino acids: CASSSKGGKNSPLHF. The CDR3 region has the DNA TGTGCCAGCAGCTCCAAGGGGGGTAAGAATTCACCCCTCCACTTT.

This clone was recorded only once. The chain uses TRBV19 and TRBJ1-1; D call uncertain. V lost 1 base to trimming and J lost 7 bases, with 7 bases between them. CDR1 and CDR2 (germline): LNHDA, SQIVND (reference sequence). This CDR3 contains 12 residues. CDR3 DNA sequence: TGTGCCAGTAGTATAGGCGGCTTTGAAGCTTTCTTT. It encodes CASSIGGFEAFF.

This clone has only a few counts. This chain links TRBV19 with TRBJ1-6; the D gene is possibly TRBD1 (5 bases). The CDR3 has 16 amino acids. Looked up from germline, CDR1 is LNHDA and CDR2 is SQIVND (reference sequence). Trimming removed 1 base from V and 2 bases from J, with 9 bases in between. The DNA of the CDR3 is TGTGCCAGTAGTATAGGGGACGCGGCCTATAATTCACCCCTCCACTTT. It codes for CASSIGDAAYNSPLHF.

This clone was seen only once. The chain employs TRBV5-1 and TRBJ1-6; the D is unclear. Germline-derived CDR1 and CDR2 are SGHRS and YFSETQ. The length of the CDR3 is 13 residues. Trimming took 0 bases from V and 10 from J, leaving 8 bases between them. CDR3 amino acids: CASSLGGNSPLHF. The CDR3, as DNA: TGCGCCAGCAGCTTGGGAGGGAACTCACCCCTCCACTTT.

The J gene is TRBJ1-6, the V gene TRBV7-8; D is unresolved. Trimming cost V 0 bases and J 10 bases, with 10 bases left between them. CDR1 is SGHVS, CDR2 FQNEAQ, per germline. The CDR3 spans 14 residues. The CDR3 region has the DNA TGTGCCAGCAGCTTAGCAGGGTCGGGCTCACCCCTCCACTTT. Its protein is CASSLAGSGSPLHF. Combining the CDR3 with reference TRBV7-8 and TRBJ1-6 gives the whole variable domain GAGVSQSPRYKVAKRGQDVALRCDPISGHVSLFWYQQALGQGPEFLTYFQNEAQLDKSGLPSDRFFAERPEGSVSTLKIQRTQQEDSAVYLCASSLAGSGSPLHFGNGTRLTVT.

The gene calls are TRBV5-1 and TRBJ2-1, with 9 positions matching TRBD1. The CDR3 totals 16 residues. CDR1 and CDR2 (germline): SGHRS, YFSETQ. The J segment lost 4 bases and the V segment lost 1 base, leaving 6 bases of the junction unmatched. CDR3 amino acids: CASSLYLGQGYNEQFF. The DNA of the CDR3 is TGCGCCAGCAGCTTGTACCTAGGACAGGGGTACAATGAGCAGTTCTTC.

This clone was seen a handful of times. The chain recombines TRBV10-3 with TRBJ2-7; D unresolved. Germline CDR1 ENHRY, CDR2 SYGVKD. The CDR3 loop spans 12 amino acids. V lost 2 bases and J lost 3, with 5 bases in between. The CDR3: CAISEGYYEQYF. For the CDR3, the DNA is TGTGCCATCAGTGAGGGCTACTACGAGCAGTACTTC.

J is TRBJ2-5 and V is TRBV5-1; D is perhaps TRBD1 (5 bases). Trimming took off 6 bases at V and 5 bases at J, with 11 bases between the two ends. Per the germline V gene, CDR1 is SGHRS and CDR2 is YFSETQ. The CDR3 length is 12 residues. The CDR3 coding sequence is TGCGCCAGCAAAGGGGAAGGCGAGACCCAGTACTTC. Translated, it gives CASKGEGETQYF.

This chain uses TRBV11-3 with TRBJ2-2; weak D call: TRBD1 (5 bases). The CDR3 runs 14 residues. CDR1 and CDR2 from the germline V gene are SGHNT and YENEEA. V lost 3 bases and J lost 0, with 5 bases in between. This CDR3 is CASSLTANTGELFF. The CDR3 DNA reads as TGTGCCAGCAGCTTGACAGCGAACACCGGGGAGCTGTTTTTT.

V gene TRBV5-1 combines with J gene TRBJ1-3; tentatively, D is TRBD1 (5 bases). Per the germline V gene, CDR1 is SGHRS and CDR2 is YFSETQ. This CDR3 spans 14 amino acids. V was cut by 4 bases and J by 4 bases, with 12 bases left in between. The CDR3 nucleotides read TGCGCCAGCAGCCCTGGACATTCCGGAAACACCATATATTTT. It codes for CASSPGHSGNTIYF.

V is TRBV5-1 and J is TRBJ2-2; D uncertain. CDR3 length equals 15 residues. Germline V lookup: CDR1 SGHRS, CDR2 YFSETQ. V lost 2 bases, J lost 1 base, and 9 bases lay in between. CDR3 in amino acids: CASSLGRLNTGELFF. CDR3 nucleotides: TGCGCCAGCAGCTTAGGCAGGCTGAACACCGGGGAGCTGTTTTTT.

This chain joins TRBV6-1 and TRBJ1-1; D is ambiguous. The CDR3 has 11 amino acids. Per germline, CDR1 MNHNS and CDR2 SASEGT. V lost 6 bases, J lost 12 bases, and 14 bases lay in between. The CDR3 nucleotides read TGTGCCAGCAGAGACCAACGCGAGTCTTTCTTT. This encodes CASRDQRESFF.

The chain combines TRBV6-5 with TRBJ2-1; D is possibly TRBD2 (6 bases). Germline V gene lookup returns CDR1 MNHEY and CDR2 SVGAGI. The CDR3 consists of 12 residues. The V end lost 5 bases, the J end lost 12 bases, and 14 bases lay between the germline ends. The CDR3 loop reads CASSDMGLPQFF. The CDR3, as DNA: TGTGCCAGCAGTGACATGGGACTCCCGCAGTTCTTC.

This chain joins TRBV4-2 and TRBJ1-2; TRBD1 is a possible D gene (5 bases). CDR3 length: 18 amino acids. From germline, CDR1 is LGHNA and CDR2 YNFKEQ. Trimming took 1 base from V and 1 from J, leaving 19 bases between them. Here the CDR3 reads CASSQAAGAVLINYGYTF. The DNA of the CDR3 is TGTGCCAGCAGCCAAGCTGCTGGGGCAGTATTAATTAACTATGGCTACACCTTC.

The J gene is TRBJ2-5, the V gene TRBV19; D is possibly TRBD1 or TRBD2 (5 bases each). The length of the CDR3 is 17 residues. CDR1 and CDR2 from the germline V gene are LNHDA and SQIVND (reference sequence). V lost 3 bases and J lost 0, with 17 bases in between. DNA for the CDR3: TGTGCCAGTAGTATCTCTAGTGGGACGGCGTACCAAGAGACCCAGTACTTC. It codes for CASSISSGTAYQETQYF.

The V and J genes are TRBV6-6 and TRBJ1-2; D gene uncertain. The CDR3 has 11 amino acids. Germline V gene data show CDR1 as MNHNY and CDR2 as SVGAGI (reference sequence). Trimming took off 2 bases at V and 8 bases at J, with 6 bases between the two ends. CDR3 region: CASSYMEGYTF. The DNA for the CDR3 is TGTGCCAGCAGTTACATGGAGGGCTACACCTTC.

The chain recombines TRBV4-2 with TRBJ1-5; TRBD1 is a possible D gene (5 bases). V was trimmed by 3 bases and J by 7 bases, leaving 16 bases between them. CDR3 length equals 15 residues. Germline CDR1 reads LGHNA; CDR2 reads YNFKEQ. CDR3 region: CASSHDRGLKQPQHF. CDR3 DNA: TGTGCCAGCAGCCATGACAGAGGGTTGAAACAGCCCCAGCATTTT.

This chain joins TRBV28 and TRBJ2-3; 10 nucleotides line up with TRBD1. V lost 6 bases, J lost 0 bases, and 6 bases stayed unmatched. The CDR3 spans 16 residues. From germline, CDR1 is MDHEN and CDR2 SYDVKM. The DNA for the CDR3 is TGTGCCAGCAGCGGGACAGGGGCATTTAGCACAGATACGCAGTATTTT. As protein: CASSGTGAFSTDTQYF.

The rearrangement joins TRBV6-1 to TRBJ1-2, with D unclear. The CDR3 extends over 12 amino acids. Germline V lookup: CDR1 MNHNS, CDR2 SASEGT. The germline V and J ends were trimmed by 7 bases and 0 bases, with 6 bases remaining between them. CDR3 DNA: TGTGCCAGCAACTGGGCTAACTATGGCTACACCTTC. Its protein product is CASNWANYGYTF.

This chain's CDR3 is CASSPRQMNTEAFF. The CDR3 DNA sequence: TGTGCCAGCTCACCTCGGCAGATGAACACTGAAGCTTTCTTT. The chain links TRBV18 to TRBJ1-1, with D hard to call. The V and J ends lost 3 bases and 0 bases respectively, with 8 bases between them. Germline V gene data show CDR1 as KGHSH and CDR2 as LQKENI. There are 14 residues in the CDR3. Complete variable domain (other parts from reference TRBV18 and TRBJ1-1): NAGVMQNPRHLVRRRGQEARLRCSPMKGHSHVYWYRQLPEEGLKFMVYLQKENIIDESGMPKERFSAEFPKEGPSILRIQQVVRGDSAAYFCASSPRQMNTEAFFGQGTRLTVV.

The V call is TRBV7-9, the J call TRBJ1-5; D might be TRBD1 (5 bases). The CDR3 spans 14 residues. CDR1 is SEHNR, CDR2 FQNEAQ, per germline (reference sequence). The V and J ends lost 8 bases and 3 bases respectively, with 14 bases between them. The CDR3 here is CASGTSGNNQPQHF. The CDR3 coding sequence is TGTGCCAGCGGGACGTCGGGGAACAATCAGCCCCAGCATTTT.